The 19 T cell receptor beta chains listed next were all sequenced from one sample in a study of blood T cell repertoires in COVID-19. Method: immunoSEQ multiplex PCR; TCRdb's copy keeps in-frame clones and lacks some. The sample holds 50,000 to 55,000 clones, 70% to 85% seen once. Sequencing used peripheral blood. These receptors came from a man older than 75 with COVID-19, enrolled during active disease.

The CDR3 nucleotides are TGTGCCAGCAGCGGTAGCGGGAGGGACATTCAGTACTTC. It is translated as CASSGSGRDIQYF. The rearrangement links TRBV9 to TRBJ2-4, with 11 bases lining up with TRBD2. CDR3 length: 13 residues. Germline V CDR1 and CDR2: SGDLS, YYNGEE. Losses at the gene ends were 3 bases for V and 8 bases for J; bases not matched to a gene: 1.

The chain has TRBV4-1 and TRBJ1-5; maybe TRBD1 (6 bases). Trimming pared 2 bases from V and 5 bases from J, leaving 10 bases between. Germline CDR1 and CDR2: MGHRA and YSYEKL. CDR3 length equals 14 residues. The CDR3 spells CASSQRDTHQPQHF. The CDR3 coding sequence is TGCGCCAGCAGCCAACGGGACACCCATCAGCCCCAGCATTTT.

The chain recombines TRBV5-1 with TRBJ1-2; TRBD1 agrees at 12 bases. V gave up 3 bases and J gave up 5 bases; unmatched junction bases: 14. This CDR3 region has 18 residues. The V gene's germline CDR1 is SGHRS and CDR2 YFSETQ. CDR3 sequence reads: CASSSAGTGGGKKYGYTF. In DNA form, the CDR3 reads TGCGCCAGCAGCTCCGCCGGGACAGGGGGCGGTAAAAAGTATGGCTACACCTTC.

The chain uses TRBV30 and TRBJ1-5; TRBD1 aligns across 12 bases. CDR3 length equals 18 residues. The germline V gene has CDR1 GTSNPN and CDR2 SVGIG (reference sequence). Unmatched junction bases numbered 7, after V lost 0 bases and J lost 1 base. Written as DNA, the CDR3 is TGTGCCTGGAGTGTACCTGGGACAGGGGGCGCGAGCAATCAGCCCCAGCATTTT. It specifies CAWSVPGTGGASNQPQHF. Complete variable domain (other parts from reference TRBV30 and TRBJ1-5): SQTIHQWPATLVQPVGSPLSLECTVEGTSNPNLYWYRQAAGRGLQLLFYSVGIGQISSEVPQNLSASRPQDRQFILSSKKLLLSDSGFYLCAWSVPGTGGASNQPQHFGDGTRLSIL.

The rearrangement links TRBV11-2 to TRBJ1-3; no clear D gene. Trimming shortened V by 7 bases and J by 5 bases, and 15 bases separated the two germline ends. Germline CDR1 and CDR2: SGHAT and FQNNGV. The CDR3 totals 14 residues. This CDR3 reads CASILDQWRNTIYF. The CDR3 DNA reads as TGTGCCAGCATCCTAGACCAGTGGCGAAACACCATATATTTT. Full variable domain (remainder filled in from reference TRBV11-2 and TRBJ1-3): EAGVAQSPRYKIIEKRQSVAFWCNPISGHATLYWYQQILGQGPKLLIQFQNNGVVDDSQLPKDRFSAERLKGVDSTLKIQPAKLEDSAVYLCASILDQWRNTIYFGEGSWLTVV.

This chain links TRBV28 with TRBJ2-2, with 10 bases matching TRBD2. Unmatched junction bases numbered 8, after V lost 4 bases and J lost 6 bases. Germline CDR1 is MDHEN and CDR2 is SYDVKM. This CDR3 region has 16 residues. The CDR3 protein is CASSSSGTSEAGELFF. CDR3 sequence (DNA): TGTGCCAGCAGTTCCTCCGGGACTAGCGAAGCCGGGGAGCTGTTTTTT.

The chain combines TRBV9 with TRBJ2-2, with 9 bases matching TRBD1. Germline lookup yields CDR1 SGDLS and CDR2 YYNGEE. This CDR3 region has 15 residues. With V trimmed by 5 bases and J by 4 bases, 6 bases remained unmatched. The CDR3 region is CASSGDRAVTGELFF. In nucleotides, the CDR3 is TGTGCCAGCAGTGGGGACAGGGCTGTCACCGGGGAGCTGTTTTTT.

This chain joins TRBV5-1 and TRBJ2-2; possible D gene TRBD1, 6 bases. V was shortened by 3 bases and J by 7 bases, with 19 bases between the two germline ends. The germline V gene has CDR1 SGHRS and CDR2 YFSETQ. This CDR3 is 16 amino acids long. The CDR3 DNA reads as TGCGCCAGCAGCTGGGGGCCACGGACCATGGGCGGGGAGCTGTTTTTT. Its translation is CASSWGPRTMGGELFF.

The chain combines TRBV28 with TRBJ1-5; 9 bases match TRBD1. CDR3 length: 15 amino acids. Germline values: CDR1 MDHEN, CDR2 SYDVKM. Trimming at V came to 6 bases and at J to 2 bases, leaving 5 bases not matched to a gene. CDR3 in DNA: TGTGCCAGCAGACGGACAGGGGACGGCAATCAGCCCCAGCATTTT. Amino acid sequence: CASRRTGDGNQPQHF.

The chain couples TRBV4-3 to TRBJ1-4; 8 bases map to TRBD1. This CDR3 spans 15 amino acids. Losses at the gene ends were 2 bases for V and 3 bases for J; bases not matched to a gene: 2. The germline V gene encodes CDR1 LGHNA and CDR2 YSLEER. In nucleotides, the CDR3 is TGCGCCAGCAGCCAATCACAGGGGGCTAATGAAAAACTGTTTTTT. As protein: CASSQSQGANEKLFF.

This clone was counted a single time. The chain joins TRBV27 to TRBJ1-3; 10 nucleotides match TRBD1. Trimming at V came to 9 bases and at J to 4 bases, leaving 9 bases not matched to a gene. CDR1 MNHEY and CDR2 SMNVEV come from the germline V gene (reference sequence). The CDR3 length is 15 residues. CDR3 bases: TGTGCCAGTTCCTGGGGGACAGGGGACGGAAACACCATATATTTT. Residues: CASSWGTGDGNTIYF.

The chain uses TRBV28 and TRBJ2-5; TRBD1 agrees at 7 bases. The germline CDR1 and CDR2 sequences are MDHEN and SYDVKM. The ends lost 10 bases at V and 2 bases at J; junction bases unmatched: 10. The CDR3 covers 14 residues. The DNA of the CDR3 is TGTGCCACCCTCACCCGGGACAGACAAGAGACCCAGTACTTC. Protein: CATLTRDRQETQYF.

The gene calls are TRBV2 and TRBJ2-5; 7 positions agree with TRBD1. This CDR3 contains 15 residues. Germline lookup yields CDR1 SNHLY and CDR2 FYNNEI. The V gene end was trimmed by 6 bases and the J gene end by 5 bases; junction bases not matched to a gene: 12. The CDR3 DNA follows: TGTGCCAGCAGGGATACAGGGGCGACGGGGGAGACCCAGTACTTC. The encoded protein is CASRDTGATGETQYF.

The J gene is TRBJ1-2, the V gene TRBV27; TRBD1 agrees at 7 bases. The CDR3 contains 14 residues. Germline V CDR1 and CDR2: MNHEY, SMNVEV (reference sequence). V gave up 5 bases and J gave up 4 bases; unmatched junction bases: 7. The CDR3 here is CASSPLTGAYGYTF. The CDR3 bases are TGTGCCAGCAGTCCCCTAACAGGGGCCTATGGCTACACCTTC.

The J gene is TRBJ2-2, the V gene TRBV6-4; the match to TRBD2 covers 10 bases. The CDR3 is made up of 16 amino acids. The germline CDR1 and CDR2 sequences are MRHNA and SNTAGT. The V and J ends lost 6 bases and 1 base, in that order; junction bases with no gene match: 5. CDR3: CASRVGTSENTGELFF. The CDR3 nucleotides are TGTGCCAGCAGAGTTGGGACTAGCGAGAACACCGGGGAGCTGTTTTTT.

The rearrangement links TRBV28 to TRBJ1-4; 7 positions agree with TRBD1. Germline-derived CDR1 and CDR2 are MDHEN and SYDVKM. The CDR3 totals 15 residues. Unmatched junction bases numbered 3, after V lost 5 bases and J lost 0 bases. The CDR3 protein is CASSGRGATNEKLFF. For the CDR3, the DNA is TGTGCCAGCAGTGGCAGGGGGGCAACTAATGAAAAACTGTTTTTT.

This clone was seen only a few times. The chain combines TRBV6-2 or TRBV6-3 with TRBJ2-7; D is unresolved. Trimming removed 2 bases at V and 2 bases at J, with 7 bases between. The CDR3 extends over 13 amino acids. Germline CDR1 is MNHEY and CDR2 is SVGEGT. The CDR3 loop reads CASSYQAPYEQYV. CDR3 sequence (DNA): TGTGCCAGCAGTTACCAGGCCCCCTACGAGCAGTACGTC.

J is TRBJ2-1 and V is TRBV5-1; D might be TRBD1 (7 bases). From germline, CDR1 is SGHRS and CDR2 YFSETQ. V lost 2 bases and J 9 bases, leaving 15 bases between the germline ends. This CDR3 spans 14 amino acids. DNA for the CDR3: TGCGCCAGCAGCTTCCAGGGGGGTAAAGGTGAGCAGTTCTTC. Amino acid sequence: CASSFQGGKGEQFF. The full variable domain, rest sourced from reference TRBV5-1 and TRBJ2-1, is KAGVTQTPRYLIKTRGQQVTLSCSPISGHRSVSWYQQTPGQGLQFLFEYFSETQRNKGNFPGRFSGRQFSNSRSEMNVSTLELGDSALYLCASSFQGGKGEQFFGPGTRLTVL.

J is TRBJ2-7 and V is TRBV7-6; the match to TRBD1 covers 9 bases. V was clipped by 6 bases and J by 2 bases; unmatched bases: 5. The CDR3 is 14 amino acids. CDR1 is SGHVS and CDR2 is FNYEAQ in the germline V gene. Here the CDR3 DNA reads TGTGCCAGCAGATCCGGGACAGGGCCCTACGAGCAGTACTTC. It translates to CASRSGTGPYEQYF.